The 24 T cell receptor beta chains listed next were all sequenced from one sample in a study of T cell changes during pregnancy in multiple sclerosis. Profiled with immunoSEQ multiplex PCR; TCRdb holds only in-frame clones, not every one. The sample contains tens of thousands of clones, less than 95% of which appear only once. Sample: peripheral blood, taken in the third trimester of pregnancy. Receptors originate from a female donor with multiple sclerosis, enrolled in a pregnancy study.

The rearrangement joins TRBV5-1 to TRBJ2-7, with 10 bases lining up with TRBD1. Germline lookup yields CDR1 SGHRS and CDR2 YFSETQ. CDR3 size: 15 residues. V dropped 0 bases and J dropped 4; count of bases not matched to a gene: 4. The CDR3 loop reads CASSLDGTGVYEQYF. DNA for the CDR3: TGCGCCAGCAGCTTGGACGGGACAGGGGTATACGAGCAGTACTTC.

CDR3 region: CASSPTGTPQETQYF. The CDR3 bases are TGTGCCAGCAGTCCTACCGGGACTCCCCAAGAGACCCAGTACTTC. The chain is built from TRBV6-1 and TRBJ2-5; D perhaps matches TRBD2 (6 bases). Between the trimmed V and J ends, which lost 5 bases and 1 base, there was a span of 14 bases. The CDR3 is made up of 15 amino acids. Germline-derived CDR1 and CDR2 are MNHNS and SASEGT.

CDR3 residues: CASSAGHRPYEQYF. CDR3 nucleotide sequence: TGTGCCAGCAGCGCGGGCCACCGCCCCTACGAGCAGTACTTC. This chain joins TRBV5-4 and TRBJ2-7; tentative D call: TRBD2 (5 bases). The CDR3 extends over 14 amino acids. V was trimmed by 4 bases and J by 2 bases, leaving 13 bases between them. CDR1 and CDR2 (germline): SGHNT, YYREEE (reference sequence).

This clone was seen only once. The chain couples TRBV6-5 to TRBJ2-3; 9 nucleotides match TRBD1. The CDR3 runs to 15 residues. Trimming removed 5 bases from V and 7 bases from J; junction bases left unmatched: 10. Germline assignment: CDR1 MNHEY and CDR2 SVGAGI. CDR3 nucleotide sequence: TGTGCCAGCAGTCCCCCGGGACAGGGACCCCATACGCAGTATTTT. This encodes CASSPPGQGPHTQYF.

The CDR3 DNA reads as TGTGCCAGCTCACCGGGACCGGGAGGCACAGATACGCAGTATTTT. Translating gives CASSPGPGGTDTQYF. This chain joins TRBV18 and TRBJ2-3; D perhaps matches TRBD2 (6 bases). Germline V gene data show CDR1 as KGHSH and CDR2 as LQKENI. Trimming removed 3 bases at V and 1 base at J, with 11 bases between. This CDR3 spans 15 amino acids. Combining the CDR3 with reference TRBV18 and TRBJ2-3 gives the whole variable domain NAGVMQNPRHLVRRRGQEARLRCSPMKGHSHVYWYRQLPEEGLKFMVYLQKENIIDESGMPKERFSAEFPKEGPSILRIQQVVRGDSAAYFCASSPGPGGTDTQYFGPGTRLTVL.

This chain uses TRBV29-1 with TRBJ1-2, with no clear D. Trimming took 4 bases from V and 5 from J, leaving 8 bases between them. This CDR3 comprises 11 residues. Germline-derived CDR1 and CDR2 are SQVTM and ANQGSEA. The CDR3 region is CSVGGPYGYTF. The CDR3 nucleotides are TGCAGCGTTGGAGGCCCGTATGGCTACACCTTC.

The rearrangement uses TRBV9 and TRBJ2-3; TRBD2 agrees at 9 bases. After removal of 6 bases from V and 2 bases from J, the junction contained 7 bases not matched to a gene. Germline V gives CDR1 SGDLS, CDR2 YYNGEE. The CDR3 length is 15 residues. The chain's CDR3 is CASMRTSVATDTQYF. The CDR3 bases are TGTGCCAGCATGAGGACTAGCGTGGCCACAGATACGCAGTATTTT.

This clone was picked up one time. The chain couples TRBV6-5 to TRBJ1-1, with TRBD1 as a possible D gene (5 bases). Germline V lookup: CDR1 MNHEY, CDR2 SVGAGI. Between the trimmed V and J ends, which lost 5 bases and 7 bases, there was a span of 14 bases. This CDR3 region has 13 residues. The CDR3 region is CASSLLQGSEAFF. CDR3 sequence (DNA): TGTGCCAGCAGTCTCCTTCAGGGAAGTGAAGCTTTCTTT.

As concerns this clone: It is unclear where the CDR3 begins or ends on the DNA, so no DNA is shown, and the CDR3 is as TCRdb lists it. The chain has TRBV4-2 and TRBJ1-4; the table assigns TRBD1, which was not confirmed against the DNA. CDR1 is LGHNA and CDR2 is YNFKEQ in the germline V gene. Ends included, the CDR3 has 15 residues. The CDR3 sequence: CASSQGQPFGNGLFF.

V usage is TRBV29-1 and J usage is TRBJ1-1; a weak D match, TRBD1 (6 bases). This CDR3 spans 12 amino acids. V lost 3 bases and J lost 6, with 11 bases in between. Germline lookup yields CDR1 SQVTM and CDR2 ANQGSEA. The CDR3 sequence: CSVDSSGAEAFF. In DNA, the CDR3 is TGCAGCGTTGATTCGTCAGGGGCTGAAGCTTTCTTT.

The CDR3 sequence is CASSPFQGRSNQPQHF. In DNA, the CDR3 is TGTGCCAGCAGCCCCTTTCAGGGGAGAAGCAATCAGCCCCAGCATTTT. The chain employs TRBV7-2 and TRBJ1-5; possibly TRBD1 for D (6 bases). Between the trimmed V and J ends, which lost 5 bases and 1 base, there was a span of 15 bases. Germline V gene lookup returns CDR1 SGHTA and CDR2 FQGNSA. CDR3 length equals 16 residues.

The chain recombines TRBV7-9 with TRBJ2-7, with 8 bases lining up with TRBD2. The CDR3 extends over 13 amino acids. V trimming: 4 bases; J trimming: 3 bases; junction bases outside the gene matches: 2. Germline loops: CDR1 SEHNR, CDR2 FQNEAQ (reference sequence). This chain's CDR3 is CASSSGGDYEQYF. CDR3 DNA: TGTGCCAGCAGCTCGGGAGGGGACTACGAGCAGTACTTC.

This chain uses TRBV10-1 with TRBJ2-6; tentatively, D is TRBD1 (6 bases). This CDR3 has 16 amino acids. The V gene's germline CDR1 is WNHNN and CDR2 SYGVQD (reference sequence). Deletions cut 4 bases from V and 0 bases from J, with 10 bases between. The CDR3 loop is CASSAQDSSGANVLTF. CDR3 DNA: TGCGCCAGCAGTGCCCAGGACAGCTCTGGGGCCAACGTCCTGACTTTC.

The V and J genes are TRBV18 and TRBJ2-5, with 8 bases identical to TRBD2. Germline CDR1 KGHSH, CDR2 LQKENI. V trimming: 2 bases; J trimming: 2 bases; junction bases outside the gene matches: 7. There are 16 residues in the CDR3. CDR3: CASSPMAGGVQETQYF. The CDR3 DNA follows: TGTGCCAGCTCACCAATGGCGGGAGGAGTTCAAGAGACCCAGTACTTC.

The rearrangement uses TRBV5-1 and TRBJ1-6; D perhaps matches TRBD1 (6 bases). With 9 bases removed from V and 7 bases from J, the gap between germline ends came to 11 bases. This CDR3 spans 12 amino acids. CDR1 is SGHRS and CDR2 is YFSETQ in the germline V gene. The CDR3 DNA reads as TGCGCCACCGGGACACCAAATTCACCCCTCCACTTT. Residues: CATGTPNSPLHF.

The rearrangement uses TRBV7-9 and TRBJ2-7; D perhaps matches TRBD2 (7 bases). Germline CDR1 is SEHNR and CDR2 is FQNEAQ (reference sequence). V shed 7 bases and J shed 0 bases, with 16 bases lying between them. CDR3 length: 15 residues. The CDR3 region is CASNRRGGPSYEQYF. The DNA of the CDR3 is TGTGCCAGCAATAGGAGGGGGGGGCCCTCCTACGAGCAGTACTTC.

This chain joins TRBV7-6 and TRBJ1-2; no clear D gene. The CDR3 runs to 14 residues. V dropped 1 base and J dropped 4 bases, with 10 bases sitting between them. Germline V lookup: CDR1 SGHVS, CDR2 FNYEAQ. The CDR3 DNA follows: TGTGCCAGCAGCTTAGGACCGCCTAGCTATGGCTACACCTTC. As protein: CASSLGPPSYGYTF.

The rearrangement links TRBV5-1 to TRBJ1-1; no clear D gene. Germline V lookup: CDR1 SGHRS, CDR2 YFSETQ. Trimming took 3 bases from V and 8 from J, leaving 11 bases between them. The CDR3 runs 12 residues. CDR3 residues: CASSSRRGEAFF. The CDR3 nucleotides read TGCGCCAGCAGCTCGCGGCGCGGCGAAGCTTTCTTT.

This clone turned up a few times. The chain combines TRBV27 with TRBJ1-2, with TRBD1 matching 8 bases. Germline CDR1 and CDR2: MNHEY and SMNVEV (reference sequence). The CDR3 covers 15 residues. V lost 6 bases and J lost 0; bases outside the gene matches: 6. The CDR3 spells CASRIRGQANYGYTF. The DNA for the CDR3 is TGTGCCAGCAGGATAAGGGGACAGGCTAACTATGGCTACACCTTC.

V and J are TRBV7-2 and TRBJ2-5, with 10 bases aligning to TRBD1. The CDR3 spans 12 residues. The ends lost 4 bases at V and 10 bases at J; junction bases unmatched: 3. In germline, CDR1 is SGHTA, CDR2 FQGNSA. The CDR3 nucleotides read TGTGCCAGCAGCTCGGGACAGGGGTTCCAGTACTTC. Its translation is CASSSGQGFQYF. The full variable domain, completed using reference TRBV7-2 and TRBJ2-5, is GAGVSQSPSNKVTEKGKDVELRCDPISGHTALYWYRQSLGQGLEFLIYFQGNSAPDKSGLPSDRFSAERTGGSVSTLTIQRTQQEDSAVYLCASSSGQGFQYFGPGTRLLVL.

The chain joins TRBV5-8 to TRBJ2-7; 10 positions match TRBD1. From germline, CDR1 is SGHTS and CDR2 YDEGEE. Losses at the gene ends were 5 bases for V and 1 base for J; bases not matched to a gene: 3. The length of the CDR3 is 14 residues. CDR3 protein: CASRRTGGSYEQYF. The CDR3 nucleotides read TGTGCCAGCAGACGGACAGGGGGTTCCTACGAGCAGTACTTC.

This clone was observed a few times. This chain connects TRBV27 to TRBJ2-7; a possible D gene is TRBD1 (6 bases). Trimming shortened V by 5 bases and J by 5 bases, and 10 bases separated the two germline ends. This CDR3 spans 12 amino acids. Germline values: CDR1 MNHEY, CDR2 SMNVEV (reference sequence). The CDR3 DNA is TGTGCCAGCAGTCCAGCAGGGGACGAGCAGTACTTC. The encoded protein is CASSPAGDEQYF.

The rearrangement links TRBV5-1 to TRBJ2-1, with 7 bases matching TRBD2. V was clipped by 1 base and J by 7 bases; unmatched bases: 8. Germline V CDR1 and CDR2: SGHRS, YFSETQ. This CDR3 is built from 15 residues. The CDR3 loop is CASSLLGNSGNEQFF. The CDR3 bases are TGCGCCAGCAGCTTGTTGGGGAATAGCGGGAATGAGCAGTTCTTC.

The chain uses TRBV6-1 and TRBJ1-2, with D possibly TRBD1 on 5 matching bases. The germline V and J ends were trimmed by 1 base and 4 bases, with 13 bases remaining between them. Germline V gene data show CDR1 as MNHNS and CDR2 as SASEGT. This CDR3 has 15 residues. CDR3 residues: CASSEDLGPIYGYTF. The CDR3 coding sequence is TGTGCCAGCAGTGAAGATCTGGGGCCTATCTATGGCTACACCTTC.